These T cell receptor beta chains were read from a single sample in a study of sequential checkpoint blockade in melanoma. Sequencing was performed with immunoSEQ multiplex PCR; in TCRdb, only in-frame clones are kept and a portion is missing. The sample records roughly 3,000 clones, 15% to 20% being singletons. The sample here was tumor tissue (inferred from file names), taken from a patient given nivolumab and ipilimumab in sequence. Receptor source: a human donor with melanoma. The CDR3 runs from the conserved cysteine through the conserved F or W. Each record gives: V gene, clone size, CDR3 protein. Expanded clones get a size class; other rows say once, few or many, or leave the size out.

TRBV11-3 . CASSLLGIGSEKLFF
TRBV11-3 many CASSLGGPSYGYTF
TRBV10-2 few CASSEFKGYGYTF
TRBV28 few CASKWQGARGSNEKLFF
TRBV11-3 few CASSLGQANSPLHF
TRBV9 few CASSVAGGGITDTQYF
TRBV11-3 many CASSLVAGRDIQYF
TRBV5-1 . CASSPDRVEMSTEAFF
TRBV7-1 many CASSRPSGGEQYF
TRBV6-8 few CASSYKGADTEAFF
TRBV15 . CATKMSGATDTQYF
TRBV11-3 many CASSRLGGMNTEAFF
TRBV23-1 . CASPPDRGQPQHF
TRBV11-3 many CASSLPGLAQETQYF